Shown below are 29 T cell receptor beta chains from a single sample sequenced in a study of immune characterization of retroperitoneal liposarcoma. One entry per CDR3 protein, called by TCRdb with MiXCR from the PCR reads. The sample has around 7,600 distinct CDR3 sequences, around 45% seen once. The source material was tumor tissue. Receptor source: a male donor with retroperitoneal liposarcoma.

This clonotype was counted a single time. This chain joins TRBV11-2 and TRBJ2-5; the match to TRBD2 covers 7 bases. Germline V gene sequence: CDR1 SGHAT, CDR2 FQNNGV. There are 13 residues in the CDR3. V shed 1 base, J shed 11 bases, and the junction held 7 bases outside the gene matches. For the CDR3, the DNA is TGTGCCAGCAGCTTAGGGGAGGGGAGTGAGCAGTACTTC. Protein sequence: CASSLGEGSEQYF.

CDR3 amino acids: CASSYRGRVLNEQFF. The CDR3 DNA reads TGTGCCAGCAGTTATCGGGGGAGGGTCCTCAATGAGCAGTTCTTC. This chain uses TRBV6-5 with TRBJ2-1, with 7 nucleotides matching TRBD2. The CDR3 contains 15 residues. V lost 3 bases to trimming and J lost 6 bases; unmatched junction nucleotides: 8. Per the germline V gene, CDR1 is MNHEY and CDR2 is SVGAGI.

The chain recombines TRBV6-6 with TRBJ1-5; D is uncertain. Trimming took 2 bases from V and 2 from J, leaving 7 bases between them. The CDR3 sequence is 14 residues long. Looked up from germline, CDR1 is MNHNY and CDR2 is SVGAGI (reference sequence). CDR3 coding DNA: TGTGCCAGCAGTTACGATAAGGGCAATCAGCCCCAGCATTTT. This encodes CASSYDKGNQPQHF.

This chain connects TRBV6-1 to TRBJ2-5; 9 bases match TRBD2. TRBJ2-7 matches the DNA end more closely, so the J call is doubtful. This CDR3 region has 14 residues. From germline, CDR1 is MNHNS and CDR2 SASEGT. CDR3 sequence (DNA): TGTGCCAGCAGGAAGACTAGCGGCGCCTACGAGCAGTACTTC. It is translated as CASRKTSGAYEQYF.

V and J are TRBV6-1 and TRBJ1-1; D uncertain. The CDR3 has 15 amino acids. Germline V gene lookup returns CDR1 MNHNS and CDR2 SASEGT. Trimming left V 8 bases short and J 4 bases short, with 20 bases between. CDR3 sequence: CASGSRSGLGTEAFF. The CDR3 DNA follows: TGTGCCAGCGGAAGCCGGTCTGGCCTCGGCACTGAAGCTTTCTTT.

The CDR3 DNA follows: TGTGCCAGCAGCCACAGGGTATCGAACACCGGGGAGCTGTTTTTT. Translated: CASSHRVSNTGELFF. V usage is TRBV11-3 and J usage is TRBJ2-2; a possible D gene is TRBD1 (6 bases). Trimming removed 5 bases at V and 0 bases at J, with 10 bases between. The CDR3 sequence is 15 residues long. CDR1 is SGHNT, CDR2 YENEEA, per germline.

This chain connects TRBV7-2 to TRBJ2-1; the D gene is possibly TRBD1 (5 bases). V lost 4 bases and J lost 9, with 7 bases in between. Germline V gene lookup returns CDR1 SGHTA and CDR2 FQGNSA. CDR3 length: 11 amino acids. CDR3 region: CASSWGGEQFF. For the CDR3, the DNA is TGTGCCAGCAGCTGGGGCGGTGAGCAGTTCTTC.

V and J are TRBV7-8 and TRBJ1-2; tentatively, D is TRBD1 (6 bases). This CDR3 comprises 14 residues. In germline, CDR1 is SGHVS, CDR2 FQNEAQ. V was pared by 1 base and J by 2 bases, with 8 bases between. In DNA, the CDR3 is TGTGCCAGCAGCTTAGACAGGGCCAACTATGGCTACACCTTC. Its protein product is CASSLDRANYGYTF.

A single count supports this clonotype. The rearrangement uses TRBV7-2 and TRBJ2-2, with a weak D call TRBD1 (6 bases). The CDR3 extends over 17 amino acids. V lost 0 bases and J lost 6, with 17 bases in between. The germline V gene encodes CDR1 SGHTA and CDR2 FQGNSA. The CDR3 nucleotides read TGTGCCAGCAGCTTAGCGTGGGACATGGCCAATGCCGGGGAGCTGTTTTTT. Translating gives CASSLAWDMANAGELFF.

This clonotype was picked up a small number of times. Its ends do not fully match the called genes, so a read error is possible. The rearrangement joins TRBV7-2 to TRBJ2-3; 7 nucleotides line up with TRBD1. CDR1 SGHTA and CDR2 FQGNSA come from the germline V gene. The CDR3 sequence is 15 residues long. The CDR3 protein is CASTLDRDSTDTQYF. CDR3 sequence (DNA): TGTGCCAGCACCTTAGACAGGGATAGCACAGATACGCAGTATTTT.

This clonotype was picked up many times. A much bigger clone sits one base away, suggesting this may be a read error. The CDR3 protein is CASSPRQANEQYF. CDR3 in DNA: TGTGCCAGCAGCCCGCGACAGGCTAATGAGCAGTACTTC. The chain has TRBV7-2 and TRBJ2-1, with D perhaps TRBD1 (6 bases). The J call may be in error: the DNA end matches TRBJ2-7 better. Germline CDR1 reads SGHTA; CDR2 reads FQGNSA. The CDR3 is 13 amino acids.

The rearrangement joins TRBV6-1 to TRBJ2-1, with 7 bases fitting TRBD1. From germline, CDR1 is MNHNS and CDR2 SASEGT. The CDR3 loop spans 13 amino acids. The V gene end was trimmed by 8 bases and the J gene end by 10 bases; junction bases not matched to a gene: 11. CDR3 sequence reads: CASQRGQSYEQFF. As DNA, the CDR3 is TGTGCCAGCCAACGGGGACAGTCCTACGAGCAGTTCTTC.

The chain is built from TRBV6-1 and TRBJ2-1, with D possibly called TRBD1 or TRBD2 (6 bases each). Trimming stripped 6 bases from V and 4 bases from J, with 16 bases between. This CDR3 has 15 amino acids. The V gene's germline CDR1 is MNHNS and CDR2 SASEGT. DNA of the CDR3: TGTGCCAGCAGCCCCGGCTGGAGGGGGTACAATGAGCAGTTCTTC. Its protein is CASSPGWRGYNEQFF.

In its sample, this clonotype was seen many times. The CDR3 sequence: CASSLVGASGRGNEQYF. In DNA, the CDR3 is TGTGCCAGCAGCTTAGTCGGGGCTAGCGGGAGAGGGAATGAGCAGTACTTC. The chain recombines TRBV7-2 with TRBJ2-1; 10 bases are a match to TRBD2. With the DNA end fitting TRBJ2-7 better, the J assignment may be wrong. This CDR3 comprises 17 residues. Germline V gives CDR1 SGHTA, CDR2 FQGNSA.

The chain carries TRBV11-3 and TRBJ2-3; D ambiguous. CDR3 length: 13 amino acids. CDR1 and CDR2 from the germline V gene are SGHNT and YENEEA. Between the trimmed V and J ends, which lost 5 bases and 3 bases, there was a span of 9 bases. DNA of the CDR3: TGTGCCAGCAGCCTCGTAGTGACAGATACGCAGTATTTT. Protein: CASSLVVTDTQYF.

As concerns this clonotype: A much more abundant neighbour one base away suggests this may be a read error. The DNA of the CDR3 is TGTGCCAGCAGCTTAGCCGGCGGGAGCTACGAGCAGAACTTC. Translation gives CASSLAGGSYEQNF. The chain has TRBV7-2 and TRBJ2-5; 7 nucleotides line up with TRBD2. The germline CDR1 and CDR2 sequences are SGHTA and FQGNSA. The CDR3 totals 14 residues.

The chain links TRBV6-8 to TRBJ2-2; 8 nucleotides line up with TRBD1. Trimming removed 5 bases from V and 6 bases from J; junction bases left unmatched: 8. Germline V lookup: CDR1 MNHGY, CDR2 SAAAGT. The CDR3 length is 15 residues. In DNA, the CDR3 is TGTGCCAGCAGTCCCCGGACAGGGATGGCCGGGGAGCTGTTTTTT. This translates into CASSPRTGMAGELFF.

This chain links TRBV6-1 with TRBJ2-5, with 7 bases lining up with TRBD1. TRBJ2-7 explains the end of the DNA better; the J call may be wrong. The CDR3 is 14 residues long. The germline V gene encodes CDR1 MNHNS and CDR2 SASEGT. The CDR3 DNA is TGTGCCAGCAGGTCGGGACAGTCCCTCTACGAGCAGTACTTC. It yields the protein CASRSGQSLYEQYF.

In this sample, this clonotype turned up a few times. This chain uses TRBV7-8 with TRBJ1-1, with a tentative D call TRBD1 (5 bases). This CDR3 contains 15 residues. V lost 0 bases, J lost 5 bases, and 13 bases lay in between. Germline V gene sequence: CDR1 SGHVS, CDR2 FQNEAQ. The DNA of the CDR3 is TGTGCCAGCAGCTTAGCCACCCCGGGGGTTACTGAAGCTTTCTTT. It yields the protein CASSLATPGVTEAFF.

The chain is built from TRBV25-1 and TRBJ2-1; 7 bases map to TRBD1. The assigned J gene may be wrong: the sequence end matches TRBJ2-5 better. The V gene's germline CDR1 is MGHDK and CDR2 SYGVNS. The CDR3 has 15 amino acids. This CDR3 is CASTPTGFGGETQYF. The CDR3 nucleotides read TGTGCCAGCACCCCGACAGGGTTTGGGGGAGAGACCCAGTACTTC.

By share of the sample, this clonotype is large. V gene TRBV6-1 combines with J gene TRBJ2-1; D might be TRBD1 or TRBD2, each matching 5 bases. The tail of the sequence fits TRBJ2-5 better, so the J call may be wrong. The germline CDR1 and CDR2 sequences are MNHNS and SASEGT. The CDR3 loop spans 14 amino acids. Here the CDR3 reads CASSEGGTLETQYF. CDR3 coding DNA: TGTGCCAGCAGTGAAGGTGGGACCCTGGAGACCCAGTACTTC.

The CDR3: CASSTKPNYGQYF. CDR3 DNA sequence: TGTGCCAGCAGCACAAAACCAAACTACGGGCAGTACTTC. The chain recombines TRBV7-6 with TRBJ2-5; unclear D gene. The V end was cut by 5 bases, the J end by 11 bases, with 18 bases between. The length of the CDR3 is 13 residues. Germline V gives CDR1 SGHVS, CDR2 FNYEAQ. The whole variable domain, filled in from reference TRBV7-6 and TRBJ2-5, reads GAGVSQSPRYKVTKRGQDVALRCDPISGHVSLYWYRQALGQGPEFLTYFNYEAQQDKSGLPNDRFSAERPEGSISTLTIQRTEQRDSAMYRCASSTKPNYGQYFGPGTRLLVL.

This clonotype is classed as medium-sized (0.01 to 0.1%). This may be a read error, as it is one base from a much larger clone. The chain is built from TRBV6-1 and TRBJ2-1, with D perhaps TRBD2 (5 bases). The DNA end favors TRBJ2-7, so the J call may be wrong. Germline loops: CDR1 MNHNS, CDR2 SASEGT. CDR3 length equals 16 residues. The CDR3 is CASKTLTYSGEYEQYF. The CDR3 nucleotides read TGTGCCAGCAAGACCTTGACCTACAGCGGCGAATACGAGCAGTACTTC.

By frequency in the sample, this clonotype is medium-sized. The V and J genes are TRBV6-1 and TRBJ2-6, with D uncertain. The V end was cut by 7 bases, the J end by 0 bases, with 7 bases between. CDR1 is MNHNS, CDR2 SASEGT, per germline. The CDR3 has 14 amino acids. The CDR3 region is CASKQTSGANVLTF. The CDR3 bases are TGTGCCAGCAAGCAGACCTCTGGGGCCAACGTCCTGACTTTC.

The chain has TRBV6-5 and TRBJ2-2; D remains unclear. Trimming pared 6 bases from V and 6 bases from J, leaving 14 bases between. The CDR3 is made up of 14 amino acids. Germline CDR1 and CDR2: MNHEY and SVGAGI. Here the CDR3 reads CASSRSSMAGELFF. The CDR3 coding sequence is TGTGCCAGCAGCCGTTCTAGTATGGCCGGGGAGCTGTTTTTT.

The chain couples TRBV6-1 to TRBJ2-1, with D perhaps matching TRBD1 (6 bases). Trimming left V 6 bases short and J 2 bases short, with 8 bases between. CDR3 length: 13 residues. Germline V lookup: CDR1 MNHNS, CDR2 SASEGT. The CDR3 nucleotides read TGTGCCAGCAGAGGGGGTCCCTACAATGAGCAGTTCTTC. Protein product: CASRGGPYNEQFF.

A single count supports this clonotype. CDR3 nucleotides: TGTGCCAGCAGTTTCCGGGACAGGGACTACGAGCAGTTCTTC. Amino acids: CASSFRDRDYEQFF. V usage is TRBV12-3 or TRBV12-4 and J usage is TRBJ2-1; 9 bases map to TRBD1. V gave up 3 bases and J gave up 10 bases; unmatched junction bases: 7. The CDR3 spans 14 residues.

Here the CDR3 reads CASSEASGGYGYTF. CDR3 in DNA: TGTGCCAGCAGTGAAGCGAGTGGCGGTTATGGCTACACCTTC. This rearrangement joins TRBV6-1 to TRBJ1-2, with D unclear. Per germline, CDR1 MNHNS and CDR2 SASEGT. The CDR3 covers 14 residues. V lost 0 bases and J lost 5, with 10 bases in between.

This clonotype was counted a few times. The rearrangement links TRBV7-2 to TRBJ2-5, with D unresolved. The DNA end lines up better with TRBJ2-1; the J call may be wrong. There are 16 residues in the CDR3. Germline CDR1 reads SGHTA; CDR2 reads FQGNSA. The CDR3 coding sequence is TGTGCCAGCAGCATCAAAGCTGTGAGTCTCCAAGAGACCCAGTTCTTC. Protein sequence: CASSIKAVSLQETQFF.